A selection of T cell receptor beta chains follows, all from one sample in a study of blood T cell repertoires in COVID-19. The table came from immunoSEQ multiplex PCR; TCRdb's copy has only in-frame clones and leaves some out. The sample has a few hundred thousand clones; 85% to 90% are singletons. Sequenced material: PBMCs or T cells enriched from blood (not recorded which). The receptors here all came from a woman in her late teens or twenties who had recovered from COVID-19. CDR3s include the opening cysteine and the closing phenylalanine or tryptophan. The D gene is left open where the match is weak. Size is omitted from some rows. Given values are once, few, many or a class for expanded clones.

j_call v_call clone_size d_call cdr3_nt cdr3_aa
TRBJ1-4 TRBV19 . TRBD1 TGTGCCAGTAGTACGACCCCGACAGGGTGGGACGAAAAACTGTTTTTT CASSTTPTGWDEKLFF
TRBJ1-1 TRBV6-5 . . TGTGCCAGCAAGGGTTGGGGCGCTGAAGCTTTCTTT CASKGWGAEAFF
TRBJ2-2 TRBV30 few . TGTGCCTGGAGCCCCGATTTCGGCGGGGGCCAGAACACCGGGGAGCTGTTTTTT CAWSPDFGGGQNTGELFF
TRBJ2-7 TRBV18 . . TGTGCCAGCTCACCGGGCGGGTTTTACGAGCAGTACTTC CASSPGGFYEQYF
TRBJ1-2 TRBV4-1 . TRBD1 TGCGCCAGCAGCCAGGATGGGACAGCAGCTAACTATGGCTACACCTTC CASSQDGTAANYGYTF
TRBJ1-3 TRBV19 once . TGTGCCAGTGCCGACAGAGGGAGGGGAAACACCATATATTTT CASADRGRGNTIYF
TRBJ1-2 TRBV27 . . TGTGCCAGCACCTCTCAGTTCTCGGGGGGCTACACCTTC CASTSQFSGGYTF
TRBJ1-6 TRBV2 . TRBD1 TGTGCCAGCAATATAATGGGTAGGACAGGATCCTCACCCCTCCACTTT CASNIMGRTGSSPLHF
TRBJ2-7 TRBV7-9 . TRBD1 TGTGCCAGCAGCTCCGGAGGACAGGGAGAGCAGTACTTC CASSSGGQGEQYF
TRBJ1-6 TRBV2 . . TGTGCCAGCACAATGCGGGGGGGATATAATTCACCCCTCCACTTT CASTMRGGYNSPLHF
TRBJ2-3 TRBV2 . TRBD1 TGTGCCAGCAGGATCCGACAGGGGGGATCCACAGATACGCAGTATTTT CASRIRQGGSTDTQYF
TRBJ2-1 TRBV28 . . TGTGCCAGCTTCGGGTCCAACAGGGATGAGCAGTTCTTC CASFGSNRDEQFF
TRBJ2-7 TRBV28 . . TGTGCCAGCAGTTCCCTCTACGAGCAGTACTTC CASSSLYEQYF
TRBJ1-4 TRBV19 . TRBD1 TGTGCCAGTAGTTCCGGACAGGTACATGAAAAACTGTTTTTT CASSSGQVHEKLFF
TRBJ2-5 TRBV3-1/TRBV3-2 . TRBD2 TGTGCCAGCAGCCTCGGGACTAGCGGGGGACAAGAGACCCAGTACTTC CASSLGTSGGQETQYF
TRBJ1-1 TRBV2 . . TGTGCCAGCAGTGAAGGGGGGGTCACTGAAGCTTTCTTT CASSEGGVTEAFF
TRBJ1-5 TRBV21-1 . . TGTGCCAGCAGCAAAGAGAAGGGGTATAGCAATCAGCCCCAGCATTTT CASSKEKGYSNQPQHF
TRBJ2-3 TRBV5-1 once TRBD2 TGCGCCAGCAGCTTGGATCTAGCGGGGGGCCCAGATACGCAGTATTTT CASSLDLAGGPDTQYF
TRBJ2-7 TRBV5-1 . . TGCGCCAGCAGCTTGGTCAGCGGAGTCTTAACCTACGAGCAGTACTTC CASSLVSGVLTYEQYF
TRBJ2-3 TRBV5-1 . . TGCGCCAGCAGCAAGGGACTTGCTAGCACAGATACGCAGTATTTT CASSKGLASTDTQYF
TRBJ2-1 TRBV5-1 . . TGCGCCAGCACCAACCCCCGGGAGCCCGAGCAGTTCTTC CASTNPREPEQFF
TRBJ2-7 TRBV27 . TRBD2 TGTGCCAGCGGGCCCCGGGGACTAGCGGGGGGAAGGAGCTCCTACGAGCAGTACTTC CASGPRGLAGGRSSYEQYF